What follows are 10 T cell receptor beta chains derived from one specimen sequenced in a study of blood T cell repertoires in COVID-19. This table comes from immunoSEQ multiplex PCR, and its TCRdb copy is limited to in-frame clones, with some not included. This repertoire shows some 190,000 clones, about 84% found once; its top ten account for about 20%. Sequences were obtained from peripheral blood. These receptors were obtained from a person aged 65 to 79 with COVID-19, enrolled during active disease.

The chain carries TRBV9 and TRBJ2-7, with D tentatively TRBD1 (6 bases). Germline assignment: CDR1 SGDLS and CDR2 YYNGEE. Trimming cost V 4 bases and J 5 bases, with 13 bases left between them. The length of the CDR3 is 13 residues. The CDR3: CASSPVPGDEQYF. The CDR3 nucleotides are TGTGCCAGCAGCCCCGTTCCAGGGGACGAGCAGTACTTC.

The chain has TRBV28 and TRBJ2-7; D might be TRBD2 (5 bases). The CDR3 has 15 residues. Deletions cut 6 bases from V and 0 bases from J, with 15 bases between. In germline, CDR1 is MDHEN, CDR2 SYDVKM. CDR3 residues: CASSRPTGGSYEQYF. The CDR3 bases are TGTGCCAGCAGCCGACCCACCGGAGGCTCCTACGAGCAGTACTTC. Full variable domain (outside the CDR3, taken from reference TRBV28 and TRBJ2-7): DVKVTQSSRYLVKRTGEKVFLECVQDMDHENMFWYRQDPGLGLRLIYFSYDVKMKEKGDIPEGYSVSREKKERFSLILESASTNQTSMYLCASSRPTGGSYEQYFGPGTRLTVT.

V usage is TRBV9 and J usage is TRBJ1-2; D is ambiguous. V lost 0 bases to trimming and J lost 1 base, with 7 bases between them. There are 14 residues in the CDR3. Germline CDR1 SGDLS, CDR2 YYNGEE. The CDR3 protein is CASSVEEGNYGYTF. In DNA form, the CDR3 reads TGTGCCAGCAGCGTAGAAGAGGGTAACTATGGCTACACCTTC.

The V and J genes are TRBV9 and TRBJ2-5; 9 bases map to TRBD1. Germline CDR1 reads SGDLS; CDR2 reads YYNGEE. The V segment lost 3 bases and the J segment 2 bases; nucleotides outside the gene matches: 5. The CDR3 loop spans 15 amino acids. CDR3 nucleotide sequence: TGTGCCAGCAGCGAATCGGGACAGGGTCAAGAGACCCAGTACTTC. This codes for CASSESGQGQETQYF. Based on the CDR3 plus reference TRBV9 and TRBJ2-5, the full variable domain is DSGVTQTPKHLITATGQRVTLRCSPRSGDLSVYWYQQSLDQGLQFLIQYYNGEERAKGNILERFSAQQFPDLHSELNLSSLELGDSALYFCASSESGQGQETQYFGPGTRLLVL.

The chain combines TRBV5-6 with TRBJ1-1; possible D gene TRBD1, 5 bases. The germline V and J ends were trimmed by 4 bases and 2 bases, with 12 bases remaining between them. The CDR3 is 14 amino acids. Germline V CDR1 and CDR2: SGHDT, YYEEEE. The CDR3 bases are TGTGCCAGCAGCCGGACCAGGGCTAACACTGAAGCTTTCTTT. Translating it yields CASSRTRANTEAFF.

V usage is TRBV29-1 and J usage is TRBJ1-1, with 7 bases lining up with TRBD1. Germline trimming cut 8 bases from V and 2 bases from J; bases unmatched to any gene: 5. CDR1 SQVTM and CDR2 ANQGSEA come from the germline V gene. This CDR3 has 12 amino acids. The chain's CDR3 is CSSRQGNTEAFF. CDR3 DNA sequence: TGCAGCTCCCGACAGGGAAACACTGAAGCTTTCTTT.

V is TRBV29-1 and J is TRBJ2-1; the match to TRBD2 covers 12 bases. The germline gives CDR1 SQVTM, CDR2 ANQGSEA. Trimming took 0 bases from V and 12 from J; bases not matched to a gene: 18. This CDR3 contains 18 residues. CDR3 protein: CSVEDHRPKSSGRVLQFF. CDR3 coding DNA: TGCAGCGTTGAAGATCATCGCCCTAAGTCTAGCGGGAGGGTATTGCAGTTCTTC.

In nucleotides, the CDR3 is TGTGCCAGCAGAGAGCCCCCCGGCCGGGGGGAGCAGTTCTTC. Amino acid sequence: CASREPPGRGEQFF. The V gene is TRBV28, the J gene TRBJ2-1; D is perhaps TRBD2 (6 bases). This CDR3 spans 14 amino acids. Trimming removed 6 bases from V and 10 bases from J, with 19 bases in between. Per the germline V gene, CDR1 is MDHEN and CDR2 is SYDVKM.

CDR3 bases: TGTGCCAGTAGTCCTGGGCCCGGGACAGGAGGCTACAATGAGCAGTTCTTC. It translates to CASSPGPGTGGYNEQFF. The chain employs TRBV19 and TRBJ2-1; 8 bases are shared with TRBD1. The CDR3 is 17 residues long. The trim removed 5 bases at V and 3 bases at J, leaving 12 bases unmatched. CDR1 and CDR2 (germline): LNHDA, SQIVND (reference sequence).

The rearrangement joins TRBV7-3 to TRBJ2-6; the D gene is possibly TRBD1 (6 bases). The CDR3 spans 17 residues. CDR1 and CDR2 (germline): SGHTA, FQGTGA. Deletions cut 5 bases from V and 0 bases from J, with 14 bases between. This chain's CDR3 is CASSILPGDSGANVLTF. The DNA for the CDR3 is TGTGCCAGCAGCATCCTCCCAGGGGACTCTGGGGCCAACGTCCTGACTTTC.